This T cell receptor (beta chain) comes out of a study of shared clonotypes between healthy human individuals. None of the donors, who were healthy HIV-negative adults, had recently had acute infections or vaccinations. Without sorting, samples used around 92 million PBMCs for genomic DNA. Broader study findings: The represented genetic and exposure-history diversity was limited by the small number of donors.

In regard to this clone: Its target is unknown.

Trimming shortened V by 5 bases and J by 4 bases, and 12 bases separated the two germline ends. The CDR3 has 15 amino acids. Germline V gene data show CDR1 as SEHNR and CDR2 as FQNEAQ (reference sequence). In the source study's methods: ImmunoSEQ output held junction-only sequences without quality scores, so filtering differed. Generated by immunoSEQ multiplex PCR, the TCRdb table keeps only in-frame clones and is missing some. For V, J and clone size, that table is used; D and trimming come from the DNA. The sample gives about 470,000 clones, around 75% of which show up once; over 10% is in the top ten.

This TCR derives from a woman aged 40 to 49 in good health. Some clones in this sample may be carry-over from other donors' samples. The chain couples TRBV7-9 to TRBJ2-6; D is ambiguous. The material sequenced was PBMCs. The CDR3 DNA sequence: TGTGCCAGCAGCCTCCCAGAAGGGGGGGCCAACGTCCTGACTTTC. It yields the protein CASSLPEGGANVLTF.